Listed below are T cell receptor beta chains from one sample, sequenced in a study of T cells after yellow fever vaccination. TCRdb re-analysed the 5' RACE reads in MiXCR, keeping a single row per CDR3 protein. The sample shows about 320,000 distinct CDR3 sequences, approximately 4.3% of them seen only once. The sequences come from PBMCs, collected 15 days after the yellow fever booster vaccination. The receptors originated from a man aged 18-30 years who received the YFV17D yellow fever vaccine. CDR3s leave out the opening cysteine and the closing phenylalanine or tryptophan. Fields, in order: clone size, V gene, J gene, CDR3 protein. Only some rows state a clone size, as once, few, many or a class for expanded clones.

clone size: many
V gene: TRBV20-1
J gene: TRBJ2-2
CDR3 protein: SARGEAGELF

clone size: few
V gene: TRBV15
J gene: TRBJ2-3
CDR3 protein: ATSREPTGGTDTQY

clone size: many
V gene: TRBV7-6
J gene: TRBJ1-1
CDR3 protein: ASSPEGGNTEAF

clone size: many
V gene: TRBV20-1
J gene: TRBJ2-7
CDR3 protein: SARDPKIDYEQY

clone size: NA
V gene: TRBV29-1
J gene: TRBJ2-3
CDR3 protein: SVFEWTDTQY

clone size: NA
V gene: TRBV15
J gene: TRBJ2-3
CDR3 protein: ATSRDRRGGTDTQY

clone size: few
V gene: TRBV9
J gene: TRBJ1-1
CDR3 protein: ASSTDRDREAF

clone size: NA
V gene: TRBV29-1
J gene: TRBJ1-2
CDR3 protein: SVPSQFGGYT

clone size: few
V gene: TRBV5-1
J gene: TRBJ2-3
CDR3 protein: ASTLGVAESTDTQY

clone size: many
V gene: TRBV5-1
J gene: TRBJ1-1
CDR3 protein: ASSLDRGREAF

clone size: many
V gene: TRBV6-2/TRBV6-3
J gene: TRBJ2-2
CDR3 protein: ASSSQGAGHTGELF

clone size: few
V gene: TRBV27
J gene: TRBJ2-3
CDR3 protein: ASSLSQSPRVGTDTQY

clone size: many
V gene: TRBV6-5
J gene: TRBJ2-3
CDR3 protein: ASSPTEGARADTQY

clone size: few
V gene: TRBV14
J gene: TRBJ2-5
CDR3 protein: ASSQDRRLAGIAGETQY

clone size: NA
V gene: TRBV19
J gene: TRBJ1-1
CDR3 protein: ASTRDRGLAEAF

clone size: many
V gene: TRBV9
J gene: TRBJ2-1
CDR3 protein: ASSEGTGNEQF